The clone carrying this TCR beta chain was detected only once. Some clones are missing from TCRdb's copy, which holds only in-frame ones; the method was immunoSEQ multiplex PCR. The sample lists roughly 29,000 clones, roughly 88% seen once, with more than 25% in the top ten. The germline CDR1 and CDR2 sequences are MNHEY and SVGAGI. J was trimmed by 8 bases and V by 5 bases; bases with no gene match: 14. This CDR3 has 15 residues. The sample belongs to a study of blood T cell repertoires in COVID-19. While infection was still active, Seattle patients were enrolled and then followed longitudinally. V and J are TRBV6-5 and TRBJ1-2; 7 bases are a match to TRBD1. This TCR was sampled from a woman older than 75 with COVID-19, enrolled during active disease. The sequenced material came from peripheral blood. The CDR3 sequence: CASSRQGLASGGYTF. The CDR3 DNA is TGTGCCAGCAGTAGACAGGGACTTGCTTCGGGGGGCTACACCTTC.